This T cell receptor (beta chain) was identified during a study of cytomegalovirus exposure and HLA in healthy donors. The study, taken as a whole, reports: In a later analysis, a missense DCLRE1C variant was linked to TCR beta V- and J-gene trimming. Later, an analysis showed that TCR beta chains associated with HLA were more clonally expanded than others that were equally common.

This PCR relied on a set of 60 Vbeta primers and 13 Jbeta primers. Profiling relied on immunoSEQ multiplex PCR, and the TCRdb table lists in-frame clones only, not all of them. The data contain under 100,000 clones, around 70% of them singletons. Notes on this clone: No antigen is known for it.

The CDR3 contains 16 residues. The V gene end was trimmed by 0 bases and the J gene end by 5 bases; junction bases not matched to a gene: 6. Looked up from germline, CDR1 is LGHNA and CDR2 is YNFKEQ. Sequencing was carried out using PBMCs. The rearrangement joins TRBV4-2 to TRBJ1-4; the match to TRBD1 covers 7 bases. The TCR was taken from a woman aged 45-65 years in good health and CMV-seropositive. DNA for the CDR3: TGTGCCAGCAGCCAAGAATGGGACAGTTTAAATGAAAAACTGTTTTTT. Its protein is CASSQEWDSLNEKLFF.